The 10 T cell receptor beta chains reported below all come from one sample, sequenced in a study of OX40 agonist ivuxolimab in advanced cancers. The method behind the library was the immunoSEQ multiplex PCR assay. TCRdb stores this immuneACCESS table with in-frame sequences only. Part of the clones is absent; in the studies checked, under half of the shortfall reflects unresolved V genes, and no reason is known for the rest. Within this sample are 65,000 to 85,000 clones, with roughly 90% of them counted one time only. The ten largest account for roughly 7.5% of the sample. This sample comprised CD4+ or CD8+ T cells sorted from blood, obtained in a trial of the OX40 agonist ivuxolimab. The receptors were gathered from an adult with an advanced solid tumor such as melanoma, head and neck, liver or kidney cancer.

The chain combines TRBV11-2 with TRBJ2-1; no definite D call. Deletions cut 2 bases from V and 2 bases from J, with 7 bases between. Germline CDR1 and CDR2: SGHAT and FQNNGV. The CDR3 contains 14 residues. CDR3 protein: CASSLLETYNEQFF. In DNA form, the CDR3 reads TGTGCCAGCAGCTTACTAGAAACCTACAATGAGCAGTTCTTC.

The CDR3 DNA is TGCGCCAGCAGTCCCACTGGTTTAGGGATGAACACTGAAGCTTTCTTT. It specifies CASSPTGLGMNTEAFF. The rearrangement links TRBV5-1 to TRBJ1-1; unclear D gene. This CDR3 has 16 residues. CDR1 and CDR2 from the germline V gene are SGHRS and YFSETQ. V lost 5 bases and J 0 bases, leaving 17 bases between the germline ends.

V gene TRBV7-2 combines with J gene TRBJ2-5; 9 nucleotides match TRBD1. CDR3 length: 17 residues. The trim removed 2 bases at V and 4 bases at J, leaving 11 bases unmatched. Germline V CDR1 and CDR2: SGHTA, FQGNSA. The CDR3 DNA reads TGTGCCAGCAGCTTAAGCAACTGGGACAGGGAGGGAGAGACCCAGTACTTC. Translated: CASSLSNWDREGETQYF.

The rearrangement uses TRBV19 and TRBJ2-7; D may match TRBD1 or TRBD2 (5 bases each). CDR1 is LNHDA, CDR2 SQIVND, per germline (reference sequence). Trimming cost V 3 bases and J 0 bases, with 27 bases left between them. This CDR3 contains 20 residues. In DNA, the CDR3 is TGTGCCAGTAGTATGAGAAAGGGGTTGGAGGTTTTACAGGCCTCCTACGAGCAGTACTTC. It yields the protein CASSMRKGLEVLQASYEQYF.

DNA of the CDR3: TGTGCAAGTCGCTTACCAACAGGGGGCTCGAACAATGAGCAGTTCTTC. Amino acids: CASRLPTGGSNNEQFF. The chain recombines TRBV12-2 with TRBJ2-1; TRBD1, the D gene given by the table, was not confirmed from the DNA. TRBV12-2 is a pseudogene locus. The CDR3 runs to 16 residues.

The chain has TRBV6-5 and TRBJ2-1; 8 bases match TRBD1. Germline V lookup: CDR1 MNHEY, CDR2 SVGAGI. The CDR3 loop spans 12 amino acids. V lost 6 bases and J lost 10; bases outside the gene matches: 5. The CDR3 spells CASRDDRGEQFF. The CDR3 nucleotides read TGTGCCAGCAGGGACGACAGGGGAGAGCAGTTCTTC.

The CDR3 DNA reads as TGTGCCACCAGCAGAGATCCGGACAGGCCTGGCTCCTACGAGCAGTACTTC. It encodes CATSRDPDRPGSYEQYF. This rearrangement joins TRBV15 to TRBJ2-7; 7 positions match TRBD1. This CDR3 spans 17 amino acids. V gave up 0 bases and J gave up 0 bases; unmatched junction bases: 8. CDR1 and CDR2 (germline): LNHNV, YYDKDF (reference sequence).

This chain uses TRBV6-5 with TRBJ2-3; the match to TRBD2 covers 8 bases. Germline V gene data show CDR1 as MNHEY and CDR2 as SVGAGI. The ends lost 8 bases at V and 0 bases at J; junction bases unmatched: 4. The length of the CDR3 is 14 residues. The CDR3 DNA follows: TGTGCCAGCGGTAGCGGGGCGAGCACAGATACGCAGTATTTT. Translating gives CASGSGASTDTQYF.

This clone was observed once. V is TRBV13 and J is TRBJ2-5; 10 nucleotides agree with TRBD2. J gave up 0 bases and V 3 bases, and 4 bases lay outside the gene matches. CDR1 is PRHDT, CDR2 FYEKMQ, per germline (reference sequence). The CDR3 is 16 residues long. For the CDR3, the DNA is TGTGCCAGCAGCTTTGGAAGCGGGGGGGACCAAGAGACCCAGTACTTC. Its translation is CASSFGSGGDQETQYF. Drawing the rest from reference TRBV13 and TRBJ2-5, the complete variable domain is AAGVIQSPRHLIKEKRETATLKCYPIPRHDTVYWYQQGPGQDPQFLISFYEKMQSDKGSIPDRFSAQQFSDYHSELNMSSLELGDSALYFCASSFGSGGDQETQYFGPGTRLLVL.

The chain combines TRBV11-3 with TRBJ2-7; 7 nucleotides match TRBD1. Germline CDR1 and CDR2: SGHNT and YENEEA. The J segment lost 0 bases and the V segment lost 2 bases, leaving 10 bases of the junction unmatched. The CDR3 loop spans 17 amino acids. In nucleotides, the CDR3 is TGTGCCAGCAGCTTATACCCCCCGGGACAGCTCTCCTACGAGCAGTACTTC. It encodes CASSLYPPGQLSYEQYF.